The next 9 T cell receptor beta chains were all read from a single sample in a study of preoperative IRX-2 immunotherapy in early breast cancer. Sequenced by immunoSEQ multiplex PCR; TCRdb stores in-frame clones only, minus some. In the table there are roughly 2,500 clones, roughly 80% of which are singletons. Regarding treatment: preoperative locoregional IRX-2 cytokine immunotherapy. This specimen was tumor tissue, taken before IRX-2 immunotherapy. The receptor source for this set is a human donor with breast cancer.

The chain carries TRBV28 and TRBJ1-3; 7 bases align to TRBD1. With V trimmed by 5 bases and J by 7 bases, 5 bases remained unmatched. The CDR3 length is 13 residues. From germline, CDR1 is MDHEN and CDR2 SYDVKM. The CDR3 coding sequence is TGTGCCAGCAGTGGGGACAGTCTCAACACCATATATTTT. Residues: CASSGDSLNTIYF.

This clone was counted between two and nine times. The chain couples TRBV19 to TRBJ1-2, with a weak D call TRBD1 (5 bases). The CDR3 extends over 14 amino acids. Per germline, CDR1 LNHDA and CDR2 SQIVND (reference sequence). Trimming shortened V by 3 bases and J by 4 bases, and 12 bases separated the two germline ends. CDR3: CASSIRQGIYGYTF. CDR3 nucleotides: TGTGCCAGTAGTATCCGGCAGGGCATCTATGGCTACACCTTC.

The CDR3 sequence is CASGEGALNTEAFF. The DNA for the CDR3 is TGTGCCAGCGGTGAAGGGGCGCTGAACACTGAAGCTTTCTTT. The chain recombines TRBV28 with TRBJ1-1; D possibly corresponds to TRBD1 (5 bases). V was trimmed by 8 bases and J by 0 bases, leaving 13 bases between them. There are 14 residues in the CDR3. Per germline, CDR1 MDHEN and CDR2 SYDVKM. The whole variable domain, filled in from reference TRBV28 and TRBJ1-1, reads DVKVTQSSRYLVKRTGEKVFLECVQDMDHENMFWYRQDPGLGLRLIYFSYDVKMKEKGDIPEGYSVSREKKERFSLILESASTNQTSMYLCASGEGALNTEAFFGQGTRLTVV.

Regarding this clone: A read error may produce the germline difference seen at one junction end. This chain connects TRBV7-1 to TRBJ2-7, with no clear D. TRBV7-1 counts as an open reading frame of uncertain function. The length of the CDR3 is 14 residues. The CDR3 loop reads CASRSSLTSYEQYF. CDR3 sequence (DNA): TGTGCCAGCCGCTCCAGTCTTACTTCCTACGAGCAGTACTTC.

The rearrangement uses TRBV6-8 and TRBJ2-3, with 9 bases aligning to TRBD1. Germline V CDR1 and CDR2: MNHGY, SAAAGT. This CDR3 contains 19 residues. J was trimmed by 0 bases and V by 6 bases; bases with no gene match: 16. The DNA for the CDR3 is TGTGCCAGCAGATCTCGGGGGACAGGGAGCACTACTAGCACAGATACGCAGTATTTT. Protein sequence: CASRSRGTGSTTSTDTQYF.

The V and J genes are TRBV5-1 and TRBJ2-5; perhaps TRBD1 as D (5 bases). V shed 3 bases and J shed 2 bases, with 14 bases lying between them. The CDR3 consists of 15 residues. Per the germline V gene, CDR1 is SGHRS and CDR2 is YFSETQ. The CDR3 nucleotides are TGCGCCAGCAGCTCGCAAGGGGTCCCTCAAGAGACCCAGTACTTC. Its protein product is CASSSQGVPQETQYF.

This clone rates as large. The chain links TRBV6-8 to TRBJ2-5, with 8 bases identical to TRBD1. With 6 bases clipped from V and 5 bases from J, the junction kept 14 bases outside the gene matches. This CDR3 has 16 amino acids. CDR1 and CDR2 from the germline V gene are MNHGY and SAAAGT. The DNA of the CDR3 is TGTGCCAGCAGAGACAGGGGAGATATTTCGCGGGAGACCCAGTACTTC. Its protein product is CASRDRGDISRETQYF.

This clone was observed a handful of times. J is TRBJ1-3 and V is TRBV6-8; possible D gene TRBD1, 5 bases. V dropped 10 bases and J dropped 0 bases, with 16 bases sitting between them. The CDR3 is made up of 15 amino acids. Germline V gives CDR1 MNHGY, CDR2 SAAAGT. The CDR3 DNA is TGTGCCATCAGCAGCAGGGTATTCTCTGGAAACACCATATATTTT. Translating gives CAISSRVFSGNTIYF.

This chain links TRBV5-1 with TRBJ2-5, with D hard to call. Trimming pared 1 base from V and 1 base from J, leaving 8 bases between. This CDR3 is 14 amino acids long. Per germline, CDR1 SGHRS and CDR2 YFSETQ. The CDR3 sequence is CASSLSRLQETQYF. In DNA form, the CDR3 reads TGCGCCAGCAGCTTGTCAAGGCTCCAAGAGACCCAGTACTTC. Combining the CDR3 with reference TRBV5-1 and TRBJ2-5 gives the whole variable domain KAGVTQTPRYLIKTRGQQVTLSCSPISGHRSVSWYQQTPGQGLQFLFEYFSETQRNKGNFPGRFSGRQFSNSRSEMNVSTLELGDSALYLCASSLSRLQETQYFGPGTRLLVL.